Included here is one T cell receptor (beta chain) sequence, with context. Its antigen is currently unknown. This entry comes from a study of Ad26.COV2.S vaccination and SARS-CoV-2 variants. General study results and limits: Total T cell responses may have been underestimated by the TCR breadth and depth analyses.

Trimming pared 9 bases from V and 0 bases from J, leaving 12 bases between. Germline V gene data show CDR1 as MDHEN and CDR2 as SYDVKM. This CDR3 has 13 residues. Clones were read by immunoSEQ multiplex PCR, and TCRdb kept only the in-frame ones, dropping some. Here the sample spans over 100,000 clones, roughly 80% being singletons. The J gene is TRBJ2-7, the V gene TRBV28; D is possibly TRBD1 (5 bases). This TCR came from a human donor who had recovered from COVID-19. This specimen was peripheral blood, taken after recovery from COVID-19. For the CDR3, the DNA is TGTGCCAGTCGGACACCGGGCTCCTACGAGCAGTACTTC. Protein: CASRTPGSYEQYF.